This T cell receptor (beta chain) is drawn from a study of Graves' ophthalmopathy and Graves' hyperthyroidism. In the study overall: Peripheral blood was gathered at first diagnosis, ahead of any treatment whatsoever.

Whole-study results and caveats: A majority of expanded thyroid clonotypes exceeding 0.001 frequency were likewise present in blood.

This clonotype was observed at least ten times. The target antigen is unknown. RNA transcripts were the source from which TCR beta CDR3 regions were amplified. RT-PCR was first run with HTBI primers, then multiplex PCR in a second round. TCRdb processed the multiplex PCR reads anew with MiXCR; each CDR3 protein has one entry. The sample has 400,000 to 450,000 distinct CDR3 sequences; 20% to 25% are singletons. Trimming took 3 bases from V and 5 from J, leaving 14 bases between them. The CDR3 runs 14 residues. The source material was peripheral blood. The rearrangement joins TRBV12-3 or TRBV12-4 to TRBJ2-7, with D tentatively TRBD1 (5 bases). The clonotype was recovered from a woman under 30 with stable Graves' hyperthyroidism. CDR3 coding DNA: TGTGCCAGCAGTTTTGCAGGGATGGCCAACGAGCAGTACTTC. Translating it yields CASSFAGMANEQYF.